This TCR beta chain was retrieved from a study of blood T cell repertoires in COVID-19. Study information: Material from acute and convalescent COVID-19 was sourced from the United States, Italy and Spain.

Enrolled through a virtual design, the participants were between roughly 18 and 95 years of age and came from 24 US areas. Symptom resolution, clearance, or two negative PCRs marked donors in Cohort 3 as recovered. Method: immunoSEQ multiplex PCR; TCRdb's copy keeps in-frame clones and lacks some. The repertoire holds 180,000 or so clones, approximately 80% seen once, with 9.5% to 11% in the top ten. The source of this sequence is a man between 45 and 60 years old who had recovered from COVID-19. The specimen sequenced was PBMCs or T cells enriched from blood (not recorded which).

CDR3 DNA: TGCGCCAGCAGCTCAGGCAGTGTTAGCGGGGAGCTGTTTTTT. Encoded protein: CASSSGSVSGELFF. V is TRBV5-1 and J is TRBJ2-2; D not certain. The germline V gene encodes CDR1 SGHRS and CDR2 YFSETQ. The germline V and J ends were trimmed by 3 bases and 7 bases, with 13 bases remaining between them. This CDR3 region has 14 residues.